Shown below are 12 T cell receptor beta chains from a single sample sequenced in a study of beta chain features in type 1 diabetes. Study-level findings and limits: Significant though moderate, a shortening of TCRB CDR3s appeared in all four CD4+ subsets of Type 1 diabetes patients.

These receptors' targets are unknown. What was sequenced were expressed TCRB transcripts, since all of the isolated RNA had been reverse transcribed. Assay: immunoSEQ multiplex PCR; the TCRdb copy retains only in-frame clones and omits some. In the table there are approximately 150,000 clones, about 63% of which are singletons. The sample comprised naive CD4+ T cells from blood. The receptors were sampled from a man aged 30-40 years with type 1 diabetes.

This rearrangement joins TRBV28 to TRBJ2-7, with D unclear. Germline V lookup: CDR1 MDHEN, CDR2 SYDVKM. This CDR3 has 10 amino acids. Trimming took off 6 bases at V and 3 bases at J, with 3 bases between the two ends. As DNA, the CDR3 is TGTGCCAGCAGCGGCTACGAGCAGTACTTC. It yields the protein CASSGYEQYF.

The chain uses TRBV11-2 and TRBJ2-3; no firm D call. Per the germline V gene, CDR1 is SGHAT and CDR2 is FQNNGV. V gave up 3 bases and J gave up 1 base, with 5 bases separating them. The CDR3 runs 13 residues. This CDR3 is CASSLTRTDTQYF. CDR3 nucleotide sequence: TGTGCCAGCAGCTTGACTCGCACAGATACGCAGTATTTT.

The rearrangement uses TRBV29-1 and TRBJ1-1, with TRBD1 as a possible D gene (5 bases). CDR1 is SQVTM and CDR2 is ANQGSEA in the germline V gene. V was clipped by 7 bases and J by 1 base, with 10 bases between them. This CDR3 spans 12 amino acids. Here the CDR3 reads CSALRGNTEAFF. The CDR3 DNA reads as TGCAGCGCCCTAAGGGGGAACACTGAAGCTTTCTTT.

CDR3 sequence: CSVSVGELFF. As DNA, the CDR3 is TGCAGCGTTTCGGTCGGGGAGCTGTTTTTT. The chain uses TRBV29-1 and TRBJ2-2; D not certain. The CDR3 is made up of 10 amino acids. Germline V gives CDR1 SQVTM, CDR2 ANQGSEA. V was shortened by 5 bases and J by 7 bases, with 5 bases between the two germline ends.

The J gene is TRBJ2-1, the V gene TRBV5-4; 16 bases map to TRBD2. CDR3 length: 18 residues. Germline V CDR1 and CDR2: SGHNT, YYREEE (reference sequence). The trim removed 4 bases at V and 4 bases at J, leaving 8 bases unmatched. In DNA, the CDR3 is TGTGCCAGCAGCCCACCGGGACTAGCGGGGGGGCGTTACAATGAGCAGTTCTTC. Translating gives CASSPPGLAGGRYNEQFF.

J is TRBJ1-3 and V is TRBV4-3; no clear D. CDR3 length: 16 amino acids. CDR1 and CDR2 from the germline V gene are LGHNA and YSLEER. The ends were cut back, 1 base at V and 0 bases at J, with 10 bases in the middle. In DNA, the CDR3 is TGCGCCAGCAGCCAAGGTTTCCATCCCTCTGGAAACACCATATATTTT. Its translation: CASSQGFHPSGNTIYF.

The chain combines TRBV5-1 with TRBJ2-5; tentatively, D is TRBD2 (5 bases). With 5 bases removed from V and 2 bases from J, the gap between germline ends came to 10 bases. In germline, CDR1 is SGHRS, CDR2 YFSETQ. CDR3 size: 13 residues. CDR3 DNA: TGCGCCAGCAGAGCGGACGGGCAAGAGACCCAGTACTTC. This codes for CASRADGQETQYF.

The chain carries TRBV29-1 and TRBJ1-2; 8 positions match TRBD1. Germline values: CDR1 SQVTM, CDR2 ANQGSEA. The J segment lost 8 bases and the V segment lost 6 bases, leaving 5 bases of the junction unmatched. This CDR3 has 11 residues. The CDR3 reads CSVNQGAGYTF. The CDR3 nucleotides are TGCAGCGTCAACCAGGGGGCAGGCTACACCTTC.

V usage is TRBV30 and J usage is TRBJ2-7; D is undetermined. From germline, CDR1 is GTSNPN and CDR2 SVGIG (reference sequence). The V gene lost 2 bases and the J gene lost 2 bases, with 10 bases spanning the gap. The CDR3 has 13 residues. The DNA for the CDR3 is TGTGCCTGGAGTCAAGGGTCTCCCTACGAGCAGTACTTC. This encodes CAWSQGSPYEQYF.

The chain joins TRBV11-2 to TRBJ2-2; no reliable D call. The CDR3 has 14 amino acids. Deletions cut 1 base from V and 7 bases from J, with 10 bases between. The V gene's germline CDR1 is SGHAT and CDR2 FQNNGV. The CDR3 DNA reads as TGTGCCAGCAGCTTAGCCGGCGCCAGCGGGGAGCTGTTTTTT. It translates to CASSLAGASGELFF.

This rearrangement joins TRBV29-1 to TRBJ1-2; D is uncertain. Deletions cut 3 bases from V and 2 bases from J, with 13 bases between. In germline, CDR1 is SQVTM, CDR2 ANQGSEA. The CDR3 extends over 14 amino acids. The CDR3 nucleotides are TGCAGCGTTGATAGTGGCTCAGGCAACTATGGCTACACCTTC. Translating it yields CSVDSGSGNYGYTF.

The chain is built from TRBV4-1 and TRBJ1-2; D is unresolved. This CDR3 contains 15 residues. Germline loops: CDR1 MGHRA, CDR2 YSYEKL. V was shortened by 0 bases and J by 8 bases, with 16 bases between the two germline ends. DNA of the CDR3: TGCGCCAGCAGCCAAGAAGGAAAGGCAGGTAGAGGCTACACCTTC. It encodes CASSQEGKAGRGYTF.